The 5 T cell receptor beta chains below all came from one sample that was sequenced in a study of blood T cell repertoires in COVID-19. TCRdb's copy holds only in-frame clones and misses some; the assay was immunoSEQ multiplex PCR. The data hold about 180,000 clones, with roughly 84% observed a single time. Sequenced sample: PBMCs or T cells enriched from blood (not recorded which). The source of these receptors is a man in his forties or fifties who had recovered from COVID-19.

The genes are TRBV7-2 and TRBJ1-6; a possible D gene is TRBD1 (6 bases). The germline V gene encodes CDR1 SGHTA and CDR2 FQGNSA. This CDR3 comprises 15 residues. The V gene lost 6 bases and the J gene lost 4 bases, with 13 bases spanning the gap. CDR3 amino acids: CASSSNRAYNSPLHF. In DNA, the CDR3 is TGTGCCAGCAGTTCGAACAGGGCATATAATTCACCCCTCCACTTT.

This chain uses TRBV5-1 with TRBJ2-7, with D perhaps TRBD1 (6 bases). CDR1 and CDR2 from the germline V gene are SGHRS and YFSETQ. The CDR3 is 13 amino acids. V was trimmed by 4 bases and J by 2 bases, leaving 10 bases between them. The CDR3 region is CASSRTGTYEQYF. DNA of the CDR3: TGCGCCAGCAGCAGAACAGGGACCTACGAGCAGTACTTC.

The chain recombines TRBV7-3 with TRBJ1-1, with TRBD1 as a possible D gene (5 bases). Germline V lookup: CDR1 SGHTA, CDR2 FQGTGA. The CDR3 totals 14 residues. V gave up 2 bases and J gave up 5 bases, with 12 bases separating them. In DNA, the CDR3 is TGTGCCAGCAGCTTAGGGCAGGGTAGTACTGAAGCTTTCTTT. Translation gives CASSLGQGSTEAFF.

The chain couples TRBV6-1 to TRBJ2-6; 8 bases line up with TRBD1. V lost 3 bases and J lost 1; bases outside the gene matches: 5. Looked up from germline, CDR1 is MNHNS and CDR2 is SASEGT. This CDR3 is built from 17 residues. This CDR3 reads CASSDRGQFSGANVLTF. The CDR3 coding sequence is TGTGCCAGCAGTGACAGGGGGCAATTTTCTGGGGCCAACGTCCTGACTTTC.

CDR3 in DNA: TGTGCCAGCAGCCCCGGGTCCACTCCTACCTACGAGCAGTACTTC. Translation gives CASSPGSTPTYEQYF. The chain uses TRBV7-3 and TRBJ2-7, with D unclear. The CDR3 is made up of 15 amino acids. Germline CDR1 is SGHTA and CDR2 is FQGTGA. The V end lost 5 bases, the J end lost 2 bases, and 16 bases lay between the germline ends.